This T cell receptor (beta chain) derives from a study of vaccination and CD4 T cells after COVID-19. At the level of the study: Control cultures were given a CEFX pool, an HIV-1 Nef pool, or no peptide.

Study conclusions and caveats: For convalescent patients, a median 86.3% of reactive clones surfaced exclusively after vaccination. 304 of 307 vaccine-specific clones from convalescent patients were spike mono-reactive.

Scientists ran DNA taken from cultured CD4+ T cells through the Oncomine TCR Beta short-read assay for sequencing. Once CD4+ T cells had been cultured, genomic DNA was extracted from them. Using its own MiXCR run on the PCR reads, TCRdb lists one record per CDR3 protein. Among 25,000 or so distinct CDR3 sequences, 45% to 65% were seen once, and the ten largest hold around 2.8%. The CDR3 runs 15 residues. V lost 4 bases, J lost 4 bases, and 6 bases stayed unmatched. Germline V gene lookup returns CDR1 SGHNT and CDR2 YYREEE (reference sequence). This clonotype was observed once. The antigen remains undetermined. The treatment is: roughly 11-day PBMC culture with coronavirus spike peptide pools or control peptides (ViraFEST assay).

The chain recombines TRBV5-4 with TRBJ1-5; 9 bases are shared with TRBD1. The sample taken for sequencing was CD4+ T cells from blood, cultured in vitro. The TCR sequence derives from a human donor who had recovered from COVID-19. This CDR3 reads CASSPGTGINQPQHF. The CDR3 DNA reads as TGTGCCAGCAGCCCCGGGACAGGGATTAATCAGCCCCAGCATTTT.